This T cell receptor beta chain comes out of a study of cytomegalovirus exposure and HLA in healthy donors. About the research overall: Assignment to the Caucasian-associated ancestry cluster applied to approximately 80% of the roughly 420 genotyped donors.

Findings and caveats of the study: Donors belonging to an Asian-associated ancestry cluster reportedly showed fewer N-insertions in productive TCRs than the approximately 670-donor mean, according to what a later analysis found. TCR beta V- and J-gene trimming, according to a later analysis, was linked to a missense DCLRE1C variant. DRB1 had the most TCR associations and HLA-C the fewest, a later analysis found, with rates varying by HLA locus.

The PCR employed 60 Vbeta primers together with 13 Jbeta primers. Here immunoSEQ multiplex PCR was the method, and the copy in TCRdb shows in-frame clones only, minus some. Of 180,000 or so clones in the sample, 82% are singletons; the top ten hold about 1.5%. After removal of 6 bases from V and 6 bases from J, the junction contained 5 bases not matched to a gene. This CDR3 spans 12 amino acids. Germline CDR1 is MDHEN and CDR2 is SYDVKM. Concerning this clone itself: The antigen remains undetermined.

The chain links TRBV28 to TRBJ2-7, with 7 bases identical to TRBD2. Sequencing was carried out using PBMCs. This sequence originates from a middle-aged man in good health and CMV-seronegative. As DNA, the CDR3 is TGTGCCAGCAGGGCGGGAGTTGGCGAGCAGTACTTC. This translates into CASRAGVGEQYF. Together with reference TRBV28 and TRBJ2-7, the CDR3 gives the full variable domain: DVKVTQSSRYLVKRTGEKVFLECVQDMDHENMFWYRQDPGLGLRLIYFSYDVKMKEKGDIPEGYSVSREKKERFSLILESASTNQTSMYLCASRAGVGEQYFGPGTRLTVT.